These T cell receptor beta chains were read from a single sample in a study of blood T cell repertoires in COVID-19. The data were produced by immunoSEQ multiplex PCR, yet TCRdb's version contains in-frame clones alone and is incomplete. The table lists approximately 220,000 clones, about 80% of them singletons. Sequenced sample: PBMCs or T cells enriched from blood (not recorded which). The receptors shown here come from a woman between 50 and 59 years old who had been exposed to COVID-19. Each CDR3 is given with its conserved first and last residue.

>TRBV28
CASSSRDTQYF
>TRBV20-1
CSASLTDTQYF
>TRBV19
CASSIPPPGAPLHF
>TRBV21-1
CASSERSRDFSPDTQYF
>TRBV4-2
CASSLIWGQGPEAFF
>TRBV13
CASTVTGSTEAFF
>TRBV29-1
CSVEYSYEQYF
>TRBV10-3
CASGSLYTQYF
>TRBV19
CASSIPGGRYGYTF
>TRBV2
CASTLRGTEAFF
>TRBV10-3
CAISESGTGARGDTQYF
>TRBV6-2/TRBV6-3
CASSLGTSRNTGELFF
>TRBV20-1
CSASSGQALSGNTIYF
>TRBV6-5
CASSIGSWYGYTF